These 26 T cell receptor beta chains originate from one sample sequenced in a study of tumor-infiltrating lymphocytes in localized non-small cell lung cancer. The table came from immunoSEQ multiplex PCR; TCRdb's copy has only in-frame clones and leaves some out. The data hold approximately 12,000 clones, with roughly 78% observed a single time. Sequencing was done on a sample of lung tumor tissue. The receptors come from a human donor with non-small cell lung cancer.

CDR3 nucleotide sequence: TGCAGCGTTCAGGGAGCAGGCGACTATGGCTACACCTTC. This codes for CSVQGAGDYGYTF. This sequence joins TRBV29-1 and TRBJ1-2; tentatively, D is TRBD1 (5 bases). The CDR3 is 13 residues long. The germline V and J ends were trimmed by 5 bases and 3 bases, with 13 bases remaining between them. Germline lookup yields CDR1 SQVTM and CDR2 ANQGSEA.

This rearrangement joins TRBV10-3 to TRBJ2-1; 10 bases are shared with TRBD2. This CDR3 has 16 amino acids. Germline loops: CDR1 ENHRY, CDR2 SYGVKD. Trimming at V came to 4 bases and at J to 8 bases, leaving 11 bases not matched to a gene. The CDR3 sequence is CAISVKTSGLYDEQFF. For the CDR3, the DNA is TGTGCCATCAGTGTAAAGACTAGCGGGTTGTACGATGAGCAGTTCTTC.

In this sample, this clone turned up a few times. The J gene is TRBJ2-1, the V gene TRBV9; D is possibly TRBD2 (6 bases). The CDR3 loop spans 17 amino acids. Trimming removed 1 base at V and 3 bases at J, with 17 bases between. Germline CDR1 SGDLS, CDR2 YYNGEE. In DNA, the CDR3 is TGTGCCAGCAGCGTAAATCCCACCGGGACTCACTACAATGAGCAGTTCTTC. This encodes CASSVNPTGTHYNEQFF.

The genes are TRBV7-2 and TRBJ2-3, with D perhaps matching TRBD2 (5 bases). Between the trimmed V and J ends, which lost 2 bases and 1 base, there was a span of 10 bases. CDR1 and CDR2 from the germline V gene are SGHTA and FQGNSA. CDR3 length: 15 residues. Here the CDR3 reads CASSLRMEGTDTQYF. As DNA, the CDR3 is TGTGCCAGCAGCTTAAGAATGGAGGGCACAGATACGCAGTATTTT.

CDR3 region: CASSWQARNQPQHF. In DNA form, the CDR3 reads TGTGCCAGTAGTTGGCAGGCGCGCAATCAGCCCCAGCATTTT. The chain uses TRBV19 and TRBJ1-5; D is unclear. The CDR3 has 14 residues. The V gene's germline CDR1 is LNHDA and CDR2 SQIVND (reference sequence). The V and J ends lost 5 bases and 2 bases respectively, with 10 bases between them.

J is TRBJ2-7 and V is TRBV19, with D uncertain. This CDR3 spans 16 amino acids. Germline CDR1 is LNHDA and CDR2 is SQIVND (reference sequence). The V end was cut by 0 bases, the J end by 2 bases, with 14 bases between. This CDR3 is CASSIDPSFRTYEQYF. The CDR3 DNA reads TGTGCCAGTAGTATAGACCCCAGCTTCCGGACCTACGAGCAGTACTTC.

This chain joins TRBV6-1 and TRBJ2-3; D possibly corresponds to TRBD1 (5 bases). The CDR3 consists of 16 residues. In germline, CDR1 is MNHNS, CDR2 SASEGT. The germline V and J ends were trimmed by 4 bases and 3 bases, with 17 bases remaining between them. In DNA, the CDR3 is TGTGCCAGCAGTGCCCCAAATCAGGGAATTACAGATACGCAGTATTTT. Protein product: CASSAPNQGITDTQYF.

The chain uses TRBV29-1 and TRBJ2-5, with D maybe TRBD2 (5 bases). Germline V gene sequence: CDR1 SQVTM, CDR2 ANQGSEA. The V end lost 7 bases, the J end lost 5 bases, and 20 bases lay between the germline ends. The CDR3 length is 14 residues. CDR3 sequence: CSGSDSRKSETQYF. In nucleotides, the CDR3 is TGCAGCGGATCGGACTCCCGCAAGTCGGAGACCCAGTACTTC.

The chain couples TRBV4-3 to TRBJ2-3, with TRBD1 matching 7 bases. The CDR3 contains 15 residues. Germline V gene lookup returns CDR1 LGHNA and CDR2 YSLEER. After removal of 4 bases from V and 2 bases from J, the junction contained 6 bases not matched to a gene. Written as DNA, the CDR3 is TGCGCCAGCAGCCTCCGGACAGGCCTCACAGATACGCAGTATTTT. Amino acid sequence: CASSLRTGLTDTQYF.

The rearrangement joins TRBV30 to TRBJ2-7; 12 bases map to TRBD2. CDR3 length: 14 residues. Germline values: CDR1 GTSNPN, CDR2 SVGIG (reference sequence). Trimming removed 0 bases from V and 6 bases from J; junction bases left unmatched: 3. In nucleotides, the CDR3 is TGTGCCTGGAGTGTGACTAGCGGGAGTGCCGAGCAGTACTTC. This translates into CAWSVTSGSAEQYF.

V gene TRBV27 combines with J gene TRBJ2-3, with D perhaps matching TRBD2 (6 bases). Germline CDR1 reads MNHEY; CDR2 reads SMNVEV (reference sequence). The germline V and J ends were trimmed by 7 bases and 3 bases, with 17 bases remaining between them. The CDR3 length is 15 residues. In DNA form, the CDR3 reads TGTGCCAGCATCCCCGGGGGTACTAGAACAGATACGCAGTATTTT. Protein: CASIPGGTRTDTQYF.

The chain carries TRBV9 and TRBJ2-5, with a weak D call TRBD2 (5 bases). The V end lost 0 bases, the J end lost 1 base, and 7 bases lay between the germline ends. From germline, CDR1 is SGDLS and CDR2 YYNGEE. The CDR3 totals 14 residues. The CDR3 bases are TGTGCCAGCAGCGTAGGGAGCGGCCAAGAGACCCAGTACTTC. Translating gives CASSVGSGQETQYF.

The genes are TRBV7-2 and TRBJ2-3; D uncertain. Trimming stripped 1 base from V and 0 bases from J, with 8 bases between. The CDR3 contains 15 residues. Germline assignment: CDR1 SGHTA and CDR2 FQGNSA. CDR3 amino acids: CASSLEGRSTDTQYF. The CDR3 DNA sequence: TGTGCCAGCAGCTTAGAGGGCCGTAGCACAGATACGCAGTATTTT.

The chain couples TRBV5-1 to TRBJ2-7; 7 bases map to TRBD1. Germline CDR1 SGHRS, CDR2 YFSETQ. The J segment lost 3 bases and the V segment lost 2 bases, leaving 8 bases of the junction unmatched. There are 15 residues in the CDR3. CDR3: CASSFQGVLSYEQYF. The DNA of the CDR3 is TGCGCCAGCAGCTTCCAGGGGGTCTTGAGCTACGAGCAGTACTTC.

This clone showed up just once. The chain links TRBV9 to TRBJ2-2, with 10 positions matching TRBD2. V shed 3 bases and J 7 bases; nucleotides not matched to a gene: 12. The CDR3 consists of 17 residues. Looked up from germline, CDR1 is SGDLS and CDR2 is YYNGEE. In nucleotides, the CDR3 is TGTGCCAGCAGCGCCCTTCGAGCGGGAGGGCGGGACGGGGAGCTGTTTTTT. The encoded protein is CASSALRAGGRDGELFF.

The chain employs TRBV9 and TRBJ2-7, with D possibly called TRBD1 or TRBD2 (5 bases each). The CDR3 consists of 14 residues. Deletions cut 6 bases from V and 6 bases from J, with 19 bases between. CDR1 is SGDLS, CDR2 YYNGEE, per germline. CDR3 sequence reads: CASNGGILNSEQYF. As DNA, the CDR3 is TGTGCCAGCAATGGGGGTATCCTGAACAGCGAGCAGTACTTC.

The genes are TRBV11-2 and TRBJ1-1, with no clear D. The V gene lost 3 bases and the J gene lost 4 bases, with 15 bases spanning the gap. Per the germline V gene, CDR1 is SGHAT and CDR2 is FQNNGV. The CDR3 has 15 amino acids. In DNA form, the CDR3 reads TGTGCCAGCAGCTTGGGCCCTTTTGGGCCCACTGAAGCTTTCTTT. Translation gives CASSLGPFGPTEAFF. The full variable domain, with the rest looked up from reference TRBV11-2 and TRBJ1-1, is EAGVAQSPRYKIIEKRQSVAFWCNPISGHATLYWYQQILGQGPKLLIQFQNNGVVDDSQLPKDRFSAERLKGVDSTLKIQPAKLEDSAVYLCASSLGPFGPTEAFFGQGTRLTVV.

This clone was picked up a small number of times. The chain recombines TRBV29-1 with TRBJ2-7; D is perhaps TRBD2 (5 bases). Germline assignment: CDR1 SQVTM and CDR2 ANQGSEA. Trimming removed 3 bases at V and 6 bases at J, with 9 bases between. The CDR3 contains 11 residues. The CDR3: CSVDEGAEQYF. CDR3 nucleotides: TGCAGCGTTGACGAGGGCGCCGAGCAGTACTTC.

J is TRBJ1-6 and V is TRBV30, with D possibly TRBD1 on 6 matching bases. The CDR3 length is 15 residues. Germline V gene lookup returns CDR1 GTSNPN and CDR2 SVGIG (reference sequence). V was cut by 0 bases and J by 6 bases, with 12 bases left in between. This chain's CDR3 is CAWSVAGGRNSPLHF. CDR3 bases: TGTGCCTGGAGTGTAGCGGGGGGCCGTAATTCACCCCTCCACTTT.

The J gene is TRBJ2-1, the V gene TRBV4-3; 8 bases agree with TRBD2. V shed 1 base, J shed 9 bases, and the junction held 5 bases outside the gene matches. CDR1 and CDR2 (germline): LGHNA, YSLEER. The CDR3 has 14 residues. CDR3 DNA: TGCGCCAGCAGCCAAGGGACTAGCATTAGTGAGCAGTTCTTC. This translates into CASSQGTSISEQFF.

This clone was counted between two and nine times. V is TRBV5-4 and J is TRBJ2-7; TRBD2 agrees at 8 bases. The CDR3 runs to 15 residues. Germline V gives CDR1 SGHNT, CDR2 YYREEE (reference sequence). J lost 6 bases, V lost 1 base, and 9 bases had no gene match. The CDR3 DNA is TGTGCCAGCAGCTTGCACGGGACTAGTCATGTCGAGCAGTACTTC. Its translation: CASSLHGTSHVEQYF.

V gene TRBV6-5 combines with J gene TRBJ2-6, with no clear D. Germline V gene data show CDR1 as MNHEY and CDR2 as SVGAGI. Trimming cost V 6 bases and J 1 base, with 10 bases left between them. The CDR3 runs 15 residues. CDR3 amino acids: CASRPHPSGANVLTF. For the CDR3, the DNA is TGTGCCAGCAGACCCCATCCTTCTGGGGCCAACGTCCTGACTTTC.

The rearrangement joins TRBV5-1 to TRBJ2-5; a possible D gene is TRBD2 (7 bases). CDR3 length equals 14 residues. Trimming shortened V by 2 bases and J by 2 bases, and 10 bases separated the two germline ends. Per the germline V gene, CDR1 is SGHRS and CDR2 is YFSETQ. CDR3 amino acids: CASSLGGGQETQYF. The CDR3 DNA reads TGCGCCAGCAGCTTAGGGGGGGGACAAGAGACCCAGTACTTC.

The chain uses TRBV5-1 and TRBJ2-1, with 10 positions matching TRBD2. This CDR3 comprises 19 residues. Germline trimming cut 7 bases from V and 5 bases from J; bases unmatched to any gene: 21. The germline CDR1 and CDR2 sequences are SGHRS and YFSETQ. CDR3 sequence (DNA): TGCGCCAGCGGAAGGGACAGGCGCTCCGGACTAGCGGTTGACAATGAGCAGTTCTTC. Protein: CASGRDRRSGLAVDNEQFF.

This chain connects TRBV27 to TRBJ2-1; D remains ambiguous. V lost 5 bases to trimming and J lost 9 bases, with 8 bases between them. CDR3 size: 11 residues. Germline V gene sequence: CDR1 MNHEY, CDR2 SMNVEV (reference sequence). In DNA, the CDR3 is TGTGCCAGCAGTGCCTTCGGTGAGCAGTTCTTC. The encoded protein is CASSAFGEQFF.

The chain has TRBV19 and TRBJ1-3, with D maybe TRBD1 (5 bases). This CDR3 comprises 14 residues. Germline CDR1 reads LNHDA; CDR2 reads SQIVND (reference sequence). The V gene lost 7 bases and the J gene lost 6 bases, with 16 bases spanning the gap. The CDR3: CASKERGGVNTIYF. As DNA, the CDR3 is TGTGCCAGTAAGGAGAGGGGCGGAGTAAACACCATATATTTT.